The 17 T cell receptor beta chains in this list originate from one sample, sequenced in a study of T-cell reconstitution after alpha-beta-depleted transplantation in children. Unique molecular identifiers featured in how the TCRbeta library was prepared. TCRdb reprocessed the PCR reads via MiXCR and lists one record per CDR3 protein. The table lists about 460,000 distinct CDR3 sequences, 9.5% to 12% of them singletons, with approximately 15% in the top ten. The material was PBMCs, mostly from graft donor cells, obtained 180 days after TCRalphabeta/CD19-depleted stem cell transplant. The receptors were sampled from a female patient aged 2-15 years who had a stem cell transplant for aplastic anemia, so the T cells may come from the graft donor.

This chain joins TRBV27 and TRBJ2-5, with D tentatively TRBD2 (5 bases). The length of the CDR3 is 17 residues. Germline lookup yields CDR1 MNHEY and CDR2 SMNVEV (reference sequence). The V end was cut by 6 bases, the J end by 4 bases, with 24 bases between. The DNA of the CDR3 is TGTGCCAGCAGGGCCACTACACACTCCGGGAAGCGAGAGACCCAGTACTTC. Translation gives CASRATTHSGKRETQYF.

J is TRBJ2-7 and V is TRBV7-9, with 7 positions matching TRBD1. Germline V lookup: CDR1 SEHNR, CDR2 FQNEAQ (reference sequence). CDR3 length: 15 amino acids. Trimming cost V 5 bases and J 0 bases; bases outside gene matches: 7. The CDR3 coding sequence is TGTGCCAGCAGCCCGTGGGGACAGAGCTCCTACGAGCAGTACTTC. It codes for CASSPWGQSSYEQYF.

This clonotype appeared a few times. The CDR3 spells CSVLQGEYNEQFF. The CDR3 bases are TGCAGCGTTTTACAGGGAGAATACAATGAGCAGTTCTTC. The genes are TRBV29-1 and TRBJ2-1; D possibly corresponds to TRBD1 (6 bases). Germline V gene sequence: CDR1 SQVTM, CDR2 ANQGSEA. The CDR3 has 13 residues. V dropped 5 bases and J dropped 4 bases, with 12 bases sitting between them.

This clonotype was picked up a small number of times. The CDR3 region is CASGARRTDTQYF. CDR3 nucleotides: TGTGCCAGCGGGGCTAGACGCACAGATACGCAGTATTTT. V and J are TRBV3-1 and TRBJ2-3, with D maybe TRBD1 (5 bases). CDR1 is LGHDT and CDR2 is YNNKEL in the germline V gene (reference sequence). V shed 8 bases and J shed 1 base, with 10 bases lying between them. The CDR3 is made up of 13 amino acids.

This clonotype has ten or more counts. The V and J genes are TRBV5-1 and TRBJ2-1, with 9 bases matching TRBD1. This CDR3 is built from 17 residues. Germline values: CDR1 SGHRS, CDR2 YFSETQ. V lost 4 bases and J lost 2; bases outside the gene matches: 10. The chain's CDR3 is CASSLSRGQGPYNEQFF. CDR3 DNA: TGCGCCAGCAGCCTAAGTCGGGGACAGGGCCCCTACAATGAGCAGTTCTTC.

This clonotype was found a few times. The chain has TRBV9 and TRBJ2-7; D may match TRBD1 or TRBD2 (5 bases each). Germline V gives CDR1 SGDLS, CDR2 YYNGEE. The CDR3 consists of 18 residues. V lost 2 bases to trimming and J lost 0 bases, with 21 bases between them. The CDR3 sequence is CASSVHLLGVEGSYEQYF. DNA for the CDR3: TGTGCCAGCAGCGTTCACCTACTAGGGGTGGAAGGCTCCTACGAGCAGTACTTC.

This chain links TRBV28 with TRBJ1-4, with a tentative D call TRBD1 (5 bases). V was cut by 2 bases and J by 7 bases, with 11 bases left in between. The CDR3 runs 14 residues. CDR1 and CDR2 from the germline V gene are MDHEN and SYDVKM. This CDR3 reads CASSLMGEGEKLFF. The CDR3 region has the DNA TGTGCCAGCAGTTTAATGGGGGAGGGTGAAAAACTGTTTTTT.

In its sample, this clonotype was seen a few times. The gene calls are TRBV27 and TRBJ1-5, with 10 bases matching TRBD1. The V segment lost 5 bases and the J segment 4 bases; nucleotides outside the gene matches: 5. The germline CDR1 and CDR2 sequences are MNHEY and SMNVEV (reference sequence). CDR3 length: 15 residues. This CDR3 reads CASSPGQGINQPQHF. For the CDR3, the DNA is TGTGCCAGCAGTCCGGGACAGGGGATAAATCAGCCCCAGCATTTT.

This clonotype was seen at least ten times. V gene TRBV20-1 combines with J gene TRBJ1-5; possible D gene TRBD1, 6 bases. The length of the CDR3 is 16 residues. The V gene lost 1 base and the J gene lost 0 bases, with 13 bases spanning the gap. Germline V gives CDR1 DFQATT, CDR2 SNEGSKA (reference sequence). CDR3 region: CSARVPGGYSNQPQHF. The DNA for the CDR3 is TGCAGTGCTAGAGTCCCGGGGGGCTATAGCAATCAGCCCCAGCATTTT.

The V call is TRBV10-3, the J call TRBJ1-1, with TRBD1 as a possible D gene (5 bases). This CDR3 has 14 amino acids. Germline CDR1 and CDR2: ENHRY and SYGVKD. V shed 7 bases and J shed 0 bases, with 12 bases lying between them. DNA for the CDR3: TGTGCCATCAATCCGGGACGGATGAACACTGAAGCTTTCTTT. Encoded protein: CAINPGRMNTEAFF.

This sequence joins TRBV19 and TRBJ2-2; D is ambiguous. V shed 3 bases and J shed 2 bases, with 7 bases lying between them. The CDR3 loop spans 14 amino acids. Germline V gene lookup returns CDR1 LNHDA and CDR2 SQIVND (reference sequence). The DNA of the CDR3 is TGTGCCAGTAGTATGTCCAGAAACACCGGGGAGCTGTTTTTT. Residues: CASSMSRNTGELFF. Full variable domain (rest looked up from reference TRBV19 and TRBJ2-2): DGGITQSPKYLFRKEGQNVTLSCEQNLNHDAMYWYRQDPGQGLRLIYYSQIVNDFQKGDIAEGYSVSREKKESFPLTVTSAQKNPTAFYLCASSMSRNTGELFFGEGSRLTVL.

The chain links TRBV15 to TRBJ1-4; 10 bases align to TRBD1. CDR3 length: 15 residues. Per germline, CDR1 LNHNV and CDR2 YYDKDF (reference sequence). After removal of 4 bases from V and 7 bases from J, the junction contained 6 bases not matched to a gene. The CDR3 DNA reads TGTGCCACCAGCAAGAGGTGGGACAGGGGTGAAAAACTGTTTTTT. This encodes CATSKRWDRGEKLFF.

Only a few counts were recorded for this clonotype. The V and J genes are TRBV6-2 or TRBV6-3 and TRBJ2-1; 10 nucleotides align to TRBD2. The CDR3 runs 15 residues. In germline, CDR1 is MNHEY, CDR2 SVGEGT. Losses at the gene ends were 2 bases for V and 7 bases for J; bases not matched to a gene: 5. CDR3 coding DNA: TGTGCCAGCAGTTACGGGCCTAGCGGGAGAAATGAGCAGTTCTTC. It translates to CASSYGPSGRNEQFF.

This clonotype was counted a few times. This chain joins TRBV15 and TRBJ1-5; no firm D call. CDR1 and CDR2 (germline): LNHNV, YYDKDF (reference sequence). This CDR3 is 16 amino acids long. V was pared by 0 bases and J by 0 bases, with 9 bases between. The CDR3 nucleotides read TGTGCCACCAGCAGAGATTACAGTTATAGCAATCAGCCCCAGCATTTT. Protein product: CATSRDYSYSNQPQHF.

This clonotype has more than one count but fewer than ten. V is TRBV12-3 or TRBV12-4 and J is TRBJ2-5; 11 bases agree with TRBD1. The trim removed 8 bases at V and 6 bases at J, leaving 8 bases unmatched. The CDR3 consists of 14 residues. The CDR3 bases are TGTGCCAGCGTGGCGGGACAGGGGGTGAAGACCCAGTACTTC. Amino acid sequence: CASVAGQGVKTQYF.

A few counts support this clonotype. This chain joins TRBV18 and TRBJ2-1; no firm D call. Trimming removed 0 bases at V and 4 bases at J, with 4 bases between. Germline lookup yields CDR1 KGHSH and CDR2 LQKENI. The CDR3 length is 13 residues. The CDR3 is CASSPPAYNEQFF. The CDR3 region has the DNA TGTGCCAGCTCACCACCAGCGTACAATGAGCAGTTCTTC.

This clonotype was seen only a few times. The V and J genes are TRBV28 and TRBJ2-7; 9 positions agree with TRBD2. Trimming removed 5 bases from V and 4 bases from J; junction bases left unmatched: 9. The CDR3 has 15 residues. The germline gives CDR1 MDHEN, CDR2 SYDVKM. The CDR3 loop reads CASSLIAGARYEQYF. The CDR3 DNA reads TGTGCCAGCAGTCTAATAGCGGGAGCAAGGTACGAGCAGTACTTC.